The 5 T cell receptor beta chains below come from one sample, sequenced in a study of regulatory T cells in long-lasting Graves disease. As to time point: newly diagnosed GD, antithyroid drugs for less than 3 months. The TCR library used RNA extracted from PBMCs. Arm-PCR with iRepertoire HTBI primers amplified the CDR3 regions for these TCR beta libraries. One entry per CDR3 protein results from TCRdb running MiXCR on the multiplex PCR reads. The sample carries roughly 560,000 distinct CDR3 sequences, around 11% recorded once. These sequences were also reported in another study, on T cells in Graves' hyperthyroidism and ophthalmopathy.

The sequenced sample was peripheral blood mononuclear cells (PBMCs), obtained at new diagnosis, from a patient treated with antithyroid drugs. Receptor source: a woman aged 25-40 years with Graves disease.

The sample holds many counts of this clonotype. V is TRBV2 and J is TRBJ1-5, with 7 bases that match TRBD1. V lost 2 bases, J lost 6 bases, and 4 bases stayed unmatched. CDR1 is SNHLY, CDR2 FYNNEI, per germline. The CDR3 length is 14 residues. CDR3 bases: TGTGCCAGCAGTGAAACAGGGGCTGGTCAGCCCCAGCATTTT. Translation gives CASSETGAGQPQHF.

The table lists this clonotype with many counts. V and J are TRBV2 and TRBJ2-7; TRBD1 agrees at 10 bases. V was clipped by 7 bases and J by 3 bases; unmatched bases: 3. The germline V gene encodes CDR1 SNHLY and CDR2 FYNNEI. This CDR3 has 13 amino acids. The CDR3 here is CASTWTGGYEQYF. CDR3 sequence (DNA): TGTGCCAGCACATGGACAGGGGGCTACGAGCAGTACTTC.

On this clonotype: A much larger clone sits a single nucleotide away, making a read error possible. The chain combines TRBV12-3 or TRBV12-4 with TRBJ1-2; no firm D call. CDR3 length: 16 amino acids. CDR3 residues: CASSAGGIVSAYSYTF. In DNA, the CDR3 is TGTGCCAGCAGCGCCGGAGGGATTGTCAGCGCCTATAGCTACACCTTC.

The chain joins TRBV6-8 to TRBJ2-7, with 9 bases aligning to TRBD2. The CDR3 covers 15 residues. Germline CDR1 and CDR2: MNHGY and SAAAGT. Trimming removed 5 bases from V and 7 bases from J; junction bases left unmatched: 12. CDR3 loop: CASSDAGGWRGEQYF. DNA of the CDR3: TGTGCCAGCAGTGATGCGGGAGGGTGGCGGGGTGAGCAGTACTTC.

V and J are TRBV7-9 and TRBJ2-1; 8 bases line up with TRBD2. The CDR3 contains 16 residues. Germline CDR1 SEHNR, CDR2 FQNEAQ (reference sequence). J lost 8 bases, V lost 4 bases, and 13 bases had no gene match. CDR3 residues: CASSSITGLGDHEQFF. The CDR3 DNA is TGTGCCAGCAGCTCGATCACGGGACTAGGTGACCATGAGCAGTTCTTC.